This TCR beta chain emerged from a study of cytomegalovirus exposure and HLA in healthy donors (dated by TCRdb to 2017 to 2019). Broadly, across the study: In an earlier analysis of 450 to 750 of the donors, 276 Gb of sequence data and 100 million or so unique TCR beta sequences from 150 million to 200 million T cells were reported. About 300 gigabases of sequencing data and approximately 92 million unique TCR sequences made up an early release that covered nearly 650 HLA-typed donors. Of the 398 genotyped donors, about 80% fell in the genetic ancestry cluster associated with self-reported Caucasian donors. The study was designed to test whether signatures of past pathogen exposure could be identified by cataloging public T cell receptors. Using immunosequencing, the study profiled T cell repertoires from roughly 650 subjects and related those repertoires to cytomegalovirus serostatus. In addition to the first cohort of 666 subjects, a separate validation cohort of 120 different subjects was used. To predict cytomegalovirus infection status, the study brought together high-throughput TCR immunosequencing, statistical association of individual TCRs with disease status, and machine learning. A later analysis re-analyzed previously published TCR beta repertoires from approximately 670 donors and added high-resolution HLA genotyping to study TCR occurrence patterns. The later analysis used no new phenotypic data to find candidate immune exposures, relying instead on TCR beta sequences and their occurrence across donors. An earlier analysis of approximately 640 of the donors applied high-throughput TCR beta sequencing to assess whether each TCR beta V gene segment acted as functional or pseudogenic. Donor age, sex, ethnicity and CMV serostatus were compiled alongside the repertoire data. A later genetic analysis used genome-wide SNP genotypes for about 55% of the 666 donors, treating that subset as a discovery cohort. All discovery cohort repertoires had been generated on a single sequencing platform. HLA typing covered class I and class II loci at four-digit resolution. Typing coverage differed by locus: A, B, C, DRB1 and DQB1 were typed in roughly 620-640 donors, DQA1 in about 550, DPA1 in 606, and DPB1 in 472. Roughly 5 DR-DQ haplotypes were treated as single units for association and clustering because of strong linkage in the cohort. Among some 410 genotyped donors of the cohort, an average of around 250,000 unique TCR beta nucleotide sequences was sequenced per donor, of which 15% to 20% were non-productive. What the study reported, not specific to this receptor: A few of the identified cytomegalovirus-associated TCR beta chains were confirmed in vitro to be specific for cytomegalovirus antigens. A cluster of highly shared sequence variants was judged likely to represent a technical artifact of the sequencing pipeline. A further reported finding was that TCR beta sequences accurately predicted the HLA-A and HLA-B alleles for most subjects in the first cohort. A later analysis found that HLA-associated TCR beta chains were more clonally expanded and had lower generation probabilities than equally common non-associated chains. A later analysis associated 15,000 or so TCR beta sequences with specific HLA alleles at a false discovery rate of 0.05. A later analysis reported that several top co-occurrence clusters appeared linked to parvovirus B19, influenza, CMV and Epstein-Barr virus. Only TCR beta chains were sequenced in this cohort, and the absence of alpha or paired-chain data limited detectable features. In an earlier analysis of fewer than 750 of the donors, most TCR beta V segments were observed in productive rearrangements about 90% or about 30% of the time, broadly matching IMGT annotations. The authors suggested that the approach could potentially be extended to other disease states and immunological phenotypes. Because HLA typing was missing for some donors at each locus, association tests included only the typed subset. Cytomegalovirus status was reported to be diagnosed by the classifier with high specificity and sensitivity in both the original and validation cohorts. According to a later analysis, TCR association rates differed among HLA loci, with DRB1 alleles showing the most associated TCRs and HLA-C alleles showing the fewest. Most CMV-associated TCR beta chains appeared to be HLA-restricted in a later analysis, and the HLA associations seemed to be driven largely by CMV exposure. The earlier analysis of 587 of the donors excluded 15 to 20 rarely observed V segments, including chromosome 9 orphons, because counts were too low. CMV serostatus was the only immune exposure information available for the cohort. A later genetic analysis reported fewer N-insertions in productive TCRs among donors in an Asian-associated ancestry cluster than the roughly 640-donor mean. The presence/absence analyses assumed that sequencing depth was roughly uniform across donors, and that assumption may not be true. A total of about 150 TCR beta chains were listed by the study as associated with cytomegalovirus. A later genetic analysis associated a missense DCLRE1C variant with V-gene and J-gene trimming of TCR beta chains, and an independent cohort replicated the association. Strong co-occurrence of HLA alleles, especially DR and DQ, made assigning TCR associations to individual alleles difficult. Some IMGT-functional V segments, including TRBV6-2 and TRBV6-3, could not be told apart with the 87-base-pair reads, so those segments were excluded. Correlated functional status among segregating V segments might reflect linkage disequilibrium, but an unknown experimental factor could not be ruled out. While some public TCRs were present in many individuals, most TCR sequences turned up only very rarely across donors.

In total, 600 or so healthy bone marrow donors made up the cohort. Cohort members were all nominally healthy when sampled, although unrecorded immune exposures were likely present. The donor was CMV seronegative and belonged to the group of approximately 320 seronegative cohort members. Every donor gave a peripheral blood sample, and the peripheral blood mononuclear cells from that sample were used for TCR beta sequencing. Genomic DNA extraction from the blood cell samples was performed with the Qiagen DNeasy Blood Extraction Kit. Library generation was performed with the immunoSEQ multiplex PCR assay. For the multiplex PCR, a mixture combining 60 forward primers for TCR Vbeta segments and 13 reverse primers for TCR Jbeta segments was used. The CDR3 region of rearranged TCR beta genes was amplified from genomic DNA by a multiplex PCR assay. The Illumina HiSeq System was used to sequence the amplified TCR beta libraries as 87-base-pair reads. In the original analysis: In a later analysis, tens of millions of unique TCR beta chains were counted across the roughly 670 repertoires, and roughly 10 million of these chains were shared by at least two donors. To remove PCR and sequencing errors, raw reads were error-corrected and collapsed into unique sequences using a nearest-neighbor algorithm that merged closely related sequences. Alignment of CDR3 sequences to IMGT reference sequences was used to assign V, D and J gene segments. For a sequence to be retained, a match of at least six nucleotides to both a V gene segment and a J gene segment was required. Rearrangements were called productive when the CDR3 lacked stop codons and stayed in frame with V and J; all others were non-productive. CDR3 was defined by IMGT convention, running from the second conserved V-encoded cysteine to the conserved J-encoded phenylalanine. Sequences without an unambiguous match to a single V gene segment were excluded from the earlier analysis of over 500 of the donors. An earlier analysis of about 590 of the donors classified V segments as functional when productive rearrangements were above 56.7% and as segregating when the standard deviation between donors was above 5%. To diagnose cytomegalovirus status from the catalog of TCR beta chain sequences, a statistical classification framework was built. In a later analysis, V and J genes were assigned by comparing TCR nucleotide sequences against IMGT/GENE-DB human TR gene sequences. The TCRdist pipeline was used in a later analysis to assign CDR3 sequences and most-parsimonious VDJ recombination scenarios. A later analysis defined each TCR beta chain by its CDR3 amino acid sequence plus V-gene family, and excluded reads lacking a unique V-gene family. In a later analysis, around 650 highly shared, low-generation-probability nucleotide sequences were removed to address suspected cross-contamination and a sequencing artifact. In a later analysis, a clonal expansion index for each public chain was calculated from normalized within-repertoire ranks of inferred template counts. A later analysis computed generation probabilities with a VDJ recombination model fitted to out-of-frame rearrangements, and checked the results against IGoR. In a later analysis, TCR-TCR, TCR-HLA and TCR-CMV co-occurrence was scored with hypergeometric tests, and a repertoire-size bias correction was applied to TCR pairs. In a later analysis, false discovery rates were estimated by permuting HLA or CMV assignments 20 times. In a later analysis, co-occurring TCRs were grouped with DBSCAN, and TCRdist sequence similarity was added when clustering was performed within HLA-allele-positive subsets. For co-occurrence clustering, repertoires with fewer than 30,000 or more than 120,000 public chains were excluded, along with several repertoires with anomalous nucleotide sharing. This immuneACCESS table, as held by TCRdb, lists in-frame sequences with V and J called but not all clones. Of the missing ones, under half trace to an unresolved V gene in checked studies; the others have no known cause. The V and J calls and the clone size are those of that table, but D and trimming were determined from the DNA. The sample table records tens of thousands of clones; approximately 75% of these occur just once. Around 3.9% of the sample rests with the top ten.

Notes on this clone: Its antigen is currently not known. Nothing much larger sits one base from this clone, and base qualities are not available.

At the junction V is shortened by 5 bases and J by 5 bases, with 9 bases in between. From the cysteine through the phenylalanine, the CDR3 covers 11 amino acids. CDR3 DNA only is kept here, 33 bases in frame from base 1. In the germline V gene (reference sequence), CDR1 corresponds to GTSNPN and CDR2 to SVGIG. This receptor chain uses TRBV30 and TRBJ1-2; matching of 6 bases hints at TRBD1 as the D gene. The sequence came from a middle-aged man in good health and CMV-seronegative. The sequenced sample was PBMCs. The nucleotide sequence is TGTGCCTGGTTTACAGGGTATGGCTACACCTTC. The resulting protein is CAWFTGYGYTF.